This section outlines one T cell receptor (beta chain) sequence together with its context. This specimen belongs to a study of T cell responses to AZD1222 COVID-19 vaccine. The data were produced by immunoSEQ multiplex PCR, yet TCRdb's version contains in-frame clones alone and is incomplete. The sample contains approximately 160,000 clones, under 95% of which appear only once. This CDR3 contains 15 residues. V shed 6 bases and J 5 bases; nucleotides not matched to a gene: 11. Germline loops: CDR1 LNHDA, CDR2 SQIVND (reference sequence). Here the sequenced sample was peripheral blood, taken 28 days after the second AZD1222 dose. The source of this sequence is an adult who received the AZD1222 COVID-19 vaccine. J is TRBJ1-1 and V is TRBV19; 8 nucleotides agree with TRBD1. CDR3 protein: CASRPLPGGQTEAFF. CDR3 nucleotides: TGTGCCAGTAGGCCTCTACCAGGGGGCCAAACTGAAGCTTTCTTT.